This T cell receptor beta chain appears in the sequencing data of a study of blood T cell repertoires in COVID-19. Assay: immunoSEQ multiplex PCR; the TCRdb copy retains only in-frame clones and omits some. The profile shows more than 100,000 clones, around 87% of them singletons. Germline V lookup: CDR1 SGHTA, CDR2 FQGTGA. The CDR3 is made up of 13 amino acids. V lost 5 bases, J lost 7 bases, and 5 bases stayed unmatched. Sequencing input: peripheral blood. The V call is TRBV7-3, the J call TRBJ1-1, with 9 bases aligning to TRBD1. The source of this sequence is a man between 65 and 85 years old with active COVID-19. The CDR3 DNA is TGTGCCAGCAGCCTGGGACAGGGCGTTGAAGCTTTCTTT. As protein: CASSLGQGVEAFF.